This T cell receptor (beta chain) came from a study of blood T cells in healthy people across ages. Study-wide findings and caveats: Those diversity estimates obtained from one million T cells were thought to be underestimates. With naive T cell percentage, TCR beta diversity showed a strong correlation.

Germline-derived CDR1 and CDR2 are MNHNS and SASEGT. The CDR3 has 17 residues. As for this clonotype: Its target is not known.

Primed by a sample-barcoded 5' primer and a J-beta primer mix, a second PCR proceeded for 7 to 11 cycles. TCRdb fed the 5' RACE reads into MiXCR, producing one record per CDR3 protein. The sample gives about 1 million distinct CDR3 sequences, 40% to 45% of which show up once; 15% to 20% is in the top ten. Every donor gave ten milliliters of peripheral blood. Every sample yielded at least 7 million isolated PBMCs. The rearrangement joins TRBV6-1 to TRBJ2-5; D not certain. The DNA end is more similar to TRBJ2-7, so the J call may be wrong. The receptor was isolated from a woman aged 55-70 years in good health. Input material: blood. The CDR3 nucleotides are TGTGCCAGCAGTGAAGGGAGTGGAAGGCTGTTTGCCTACGAGCAGTACTTC. It specifies CASSEGSGRLFAYEQYF.